This TCR beta chain was obtained from a study of CD8 T cells in Susac syndrome. The RNA, about 0.45 to 1 ug, was put through reverse transcription using random hexamers. TCRdb ran MiXCR on the immunoSEQ multiplex PCR reads and lists one entry per CDR3 protein. The data contain about 140,000 distinct CDR3 sequences, 95% of them seen just once; the ten biggest clones take up 0.13% to 0.15%. The length of the CDR3 is 14 residues. V lost 5 bases, J lost 4 bases, and 5 bases stayed unmatched. The germline CDR1 and CDR2 sequences are DFQATT and SNEGSKA (reference sequence). Through negative isolation, CD4+ and CD8+ T cells were obtained, while TEMRA cells were enriched using FACS.

The specimen was CD4+ T cells from PBMCs. The receptor comes from a human donor with Susac syndrome. The chain carries TRBV20-1 and TRBJ2-5, with 12 bases fitting TRBD2. The CDR3 loop is CSALMGLAGETQYF. The CDR3 coding sequence is TGCAGTGCTTTAATGGGACTAGCGGGAGAGACCCAGTACTTC.